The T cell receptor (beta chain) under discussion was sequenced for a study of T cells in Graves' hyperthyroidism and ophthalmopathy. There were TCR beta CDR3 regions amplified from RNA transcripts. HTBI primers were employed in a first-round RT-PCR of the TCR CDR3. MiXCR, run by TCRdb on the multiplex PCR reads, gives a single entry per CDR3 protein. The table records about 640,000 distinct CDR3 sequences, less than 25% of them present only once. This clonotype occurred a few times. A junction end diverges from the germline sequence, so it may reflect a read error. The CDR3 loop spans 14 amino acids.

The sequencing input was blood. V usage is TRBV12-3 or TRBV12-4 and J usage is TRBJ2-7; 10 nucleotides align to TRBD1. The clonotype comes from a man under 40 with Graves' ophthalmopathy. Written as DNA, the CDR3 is TGTGCCAGCAAGACCGGGACAGGGGTCTACGAGCAGTACTTT. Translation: CASKTGTGVYEQYF.